The rows below give T cell receptor beta chains drawn from one sample of a study of beta chain features in type 1 diabetes. Measured with immunoSEQ multiplex PCR; TCRdb has only the in-frame clones, and not every one. The sample yields hundreds of thousands of clones, about 14% seen once. Sequenced sample: naive CD4+ T cells from blood. The receptors stem from a man younger than 35 in good health. CDR3s include the opening cysteine and the closing phenylalanine or tryptophan. A D gene is named only where the DNA matches it firmly. Not all rows give a size; the values are once, few, many and, for expanded clones, a class.

j_call | d_call | v_call | clone_size | cdr3_aa | cdr3_nt
TRBJ2-5 | . | TRBV7-2 | . | CASSFDKGTQYF | TGTGCCAGCAGCTTTGACAAGGGGACCCAGTACTTC
TRBJ2-1 | . | TRBV6-5 | . | CASSLLSGGEQFF | TGTGCCAGCAGCTTACTGAGCGGAGGTGAGCAGTTCTTC
TRBJ2-2 | . | TRBV7-2 | . | CASSLVAGANTGELFF | TGTGCCAGCAGCTTAGTTGCAGGGGCGAACACCGGGGAGCTGTTTTTT
TRBJ2-3 | TRBD2 | TRBV2 | few | CASRDLAGGTDTQYF | TGTGCCAGCAGAGATCTAGCGGGGGGCACAGATACGCAGTATTTT
TRBJ2-7 | . | TRBV18 | . | CASSPERAGAYEQYF | TGTGCCAGCTCACCAGAAAGGGCAGGCGCCTACGAGCAGTACTTC
TRBJ2-6 | . | TRBV7-6 | . | CASSLKRSGANVLTF | TGTGCCAGCAGCCTGAAAAGGTCTGGGGCCAACGTCCTGACTTTC
TRBJ2-4 | TRBD2 | TRBV9 | . | CASSPISGRGEPGIQYF | TGTGCCAGCAGCCCCATCAGCGGGAGGGGGGAGCCGGGCATTCAGTACTTC
TRBJ1-2 | . | TRBV6-4 | few | CASSDEMGRSYTF | TGTGCCAGCAGTGATGAGATGGGCCGAAGCTACACCTTC
TRBJ1-4 | TRBD1 | TRBV13 | . | CASRKTGGPNGLFF | TGTGCCAGCAGAAAGACAGGGGGGCCTAATGGGCTGTTTTTT
TRBJ1-1 | TRBD1 | TRBV10-3 | few | CAISDQGAGDTEAFF | TGTGCCATCAGTGATCAGGGGGCCGGGGACACTGAAGCTTTCTTT
TRBJ1-6 | . | TRBV30 | . | CAWSRRGGWNSPLHF | TGTGCCTGGAGTCGGCGTGGAGGGTGGAATTCACCCCTCCACTTT
TRBJ2-4 | TRBD2 | TRBV28 | few | CASRGLAVTLAKNIQYF | TGTGCCAGCAGGGGACTAGCGGTGACTTTAGCCAAAAACATTCAGTACTTC
TRBJ1-1 | . | TRBV7-3 | few | CASSSAGSNTEAFF | TGTGCCAGCAGCTCCGCTGGATCGAACACTGAAGCTTTCTTT
TRBJ1-6 | . | TRBV28 | few | CASSLLARGGYSYNSPLHF | TGTGCCAGCAGTTTATTGGCGAGAGGGGGTTACTCCTATAATTCACCCCTCCACTTT
TRBJ1-5 | . | TRBV30 | few | CAWSVPGGNQPQHF | TGTGCCTGGAGTGTACCCGGCGGTAATCAGCCCCAGCATTTT
TRBJ2-7 | . | TRBV4-3 | few | CASSRAGVGHEQYF | TGCGCCAGCAGCCGAGCAGGGGTGGGTCACGAGCAGTACTTC
TRBJ2-7 | TRBD1 | TRBV28 | few | CASSQRGTGSSYEQYF | TGTGCCAGCAGCCAACGCGGGACAGGGAGCTCCTACGAGCAGTACTTC
TRBJ1-1 | . | TRBV29-1 | . | CSVVGRLNTEAFF | TGCAGCGTTGTGGGACGGCTGAACACTGAAGCTTTCTTT
TRBJ2-7 | . | TRBV28 | . | CASRGAEQYF | TGTGCCAGCAGAGGGGCGGAGCAGTACTTC
TRBJ2-7 | TRBD2 | TRBV27 | . | CASSFSGSGYEQYF | TGTGCCAGCAGTTTTAGCGGGAGTGGATACGAGCAGTACTTC
TRBJ2-2 | . | TRBV11-3 | few | CASSHGGTNTGELFF | TGTGCCAGCAGCCACGGGGGAACGAACACCGGGGAGCTGTTTTTT
TRBJ1-1 | . | TRBV4-3 | . | CASSQVAGTGRRAEAFF | TGCGCCAGCAGCCAAGTGGCCGGGACGGGCCGTAGGGCTGAAGCTTTCTTT
TRBJ2-3 | . | TRBV6-5 | few | CASSYQERSTDTQYF | TGTGCCAGCAGTTACCAGGAGCGAAGCACAGATACGCAGTATTTT
TRBJ1-2 | TRBD1 | TRBV30 | . | CAWSRTGTNYGYTF | TGTGCCTGGAGTAGGACAGGAACTAACTATGGCTACACCTTC
TRBJ1-2 | . | TRBV6-5 | . | CASGANYGYTF | TGTGCCAGTGGAGCTAACTATGGCTACACCTTC
TRBJ1-1 | . | TRBV4-3 | many | CASSQDRRAGGTEAFF | TGCGCCAGCAGCCAAGATAGACGGGCAGGAGGGACTGAAGCTTTCTTT
TRBJ1-5 | . | TRBV7-9 | . | CASSSVLNNQPQHF | TGTGCCAGCAGCTCAGTGTTAAACAATCAGCCCCAGCATTTT
TRBJ1-2 | TRBD1 | TRBV29-1 | few | CSVEQGAFFRNGYTF | TGCAGCGTTGAACAGGGGGCTTTTTTTCGTAATGGCTACACCTTC
TRBJ1-2 | . | TRBV5-4 | . | CASSLIRNYGYTF | TGTGCCAGCAGCTTGATCAGAAACTATGGCTACACCTTC
TRBJ2-2 | . | TRBV7-9 | . | CASSLDVGELFF | TGTGCCAGCAGCTTAGACGTCGGGGAGCTGTTTTTT
TRBJ1-4 | . | TRBV6-1 | . | CASSGGTAANEKLFF | TGTGCCAGCAGTGGGGGGACGGCAGCTAATGAAAAACTGTTTTTT
TRBJ1-1 | TRBD1 | TRBV9 | . | CARPSRDRVTEAFF | TGTGCCAGACCGTCCCGGGACAGGGTCACTGAAGCTTTCTTT
TRBJ2-1 | . | TRBV29-1 | few | CSVEDEGQGYNEQFF | TGCAGCGTTGAAGATGAGGGGCAGGGATACAATGAGCAGTTCTTC
TRBJ2-7 | TRBD2 | TRBV27 | few | CASRLAGYYEQYF | TGTGCCAGCAGACTAGCGGGATACTACGAGCAGTACTTC
TRBJ1-2 | . | TRBV19 | . | CASSVSRGGNYGYTF | TGTGCCAGTAGTGTATCTCGCGGAGGGAACTATGGCTACACCTTC
TRBJ2-7 | TRBD1 | TRBV7-2 | . | CASSRKVLGTGGNEQYF | TGTGCCAGCAGCCGGAAGGTGCTCGGGACAGGGGGCAACGAGCAGTACTTC
TRBJ2-1 | . | TRBV7-2 | few | CASSPPGRSYNEQFF | TGTGCCAGCTCCCCCCCCGGGCGCTCCTACAATGAGCAGTTCTTC
TRBJ2-4 | TRBD2 | TRBV28 | . | CASSPGGTIRNIQYF | TGTGCCAGCAGTCCGGGGGGGACTATACGAAACATTCAGTACTTC
TRBJ2-7 | TRBD2 | TRBV30 | few | CAWTQDETSGKGRNYEQYF | TGTGCCTGGACCCAGGACGAGACTAGCGGGAAAGGTCGAAACTACGAGCAGTACTTC
TRBJ2-1 | . | TRBV5-1 | few | CASSLVGSNEQFF | TGCGCCAGCAGCTTGGTGGGAAGCAATGAGCAGTTCTTC
TRBJ1-3 | TRBD1 | TRBV7-2 | few | CASSLEVTGARGNTIYF | TGTGCCAGCAGCTTAGAGGTTACAGGGGCCAGGGGAAACACCATATATTTT
TRBJ2-7 | . | TRBV28 | few | CASSSSDIRYEQYF | TGTGCCAGCAGTTCTTCCGACATCCGCTACGAGCAGTACTTC
TRBJ2-3 | . | TRBV5-1 | few | CASSLGPQDTQYF | TGCGCCAGCAGCTTGGGCCCCCAGGACACGCAGTATTTT
TRBJ2-3 | TRBD2 | TRBV2 | . | CASSELAGGTDTQYF | TGTGCCAGCAGTGAACTAGCGGGGGGGACAGATACGCAGTATTTT
TRBJ2-1 | . | TRBV27 | . | CASSSDGQPRNEQFF | TGTGCCAGCAGTTCCGACGGACAGCCCCGCAATGAGCAGTTCTTC
TRBJ1-5 | TRBD1 | TRBV10-3 | . | CAISESDRGINQPQHF | TGTGCCATCAGTGAGTCAGACAGGGGGATCAATCAGCCCCAGCATTTT
TRBJ2-7 | TRBD2 | TRBV11-2 | . | CASSLTSGRSYEQYF | TGTGCCAGCAGCTTGACTAGCGGGAGAAGTTACGAGCAGTACTTC
TRBJ2-3 | . | TRBV6-1 | few | CASKTHRTDTQYF | TGTGCCAGCAAGACTCACAGGACAGATACGCAGTATTTT
TRBJ1-5 | . | TRBV4-2 | . | CASSQSVRNQPQHF | TGTGCCAGCAGCCAATCCGTACGCAATCAGCCCCAGCATTTT
TRBJ1-2 | TRBD1 | TRBV29-1 | . | CSVAEGQGGYGYTF | TGCAGCGTTGCCGAGGGACAGGGAGGGTATGGCTACACCTTC
TRBJ2-1 | . | TRBV2 | . | CASSERGEQFF | TGTGCCAGCAGTGAAAGGGGTGAGCAGTTCTTC
TRBJ1-2 | . | TRBV5-6 | . | CASSFTQLYGYTF | TGTGCCAGCAGCTTTACTCAGCTGTATGGCTACACCTTC
TRBJ2-1 | . | TRBV11-2 | few | CASSLSAYNEQFF | TGTGCCAGCAGCTTAAGCGCATACAATGAGCAGTTCTTC